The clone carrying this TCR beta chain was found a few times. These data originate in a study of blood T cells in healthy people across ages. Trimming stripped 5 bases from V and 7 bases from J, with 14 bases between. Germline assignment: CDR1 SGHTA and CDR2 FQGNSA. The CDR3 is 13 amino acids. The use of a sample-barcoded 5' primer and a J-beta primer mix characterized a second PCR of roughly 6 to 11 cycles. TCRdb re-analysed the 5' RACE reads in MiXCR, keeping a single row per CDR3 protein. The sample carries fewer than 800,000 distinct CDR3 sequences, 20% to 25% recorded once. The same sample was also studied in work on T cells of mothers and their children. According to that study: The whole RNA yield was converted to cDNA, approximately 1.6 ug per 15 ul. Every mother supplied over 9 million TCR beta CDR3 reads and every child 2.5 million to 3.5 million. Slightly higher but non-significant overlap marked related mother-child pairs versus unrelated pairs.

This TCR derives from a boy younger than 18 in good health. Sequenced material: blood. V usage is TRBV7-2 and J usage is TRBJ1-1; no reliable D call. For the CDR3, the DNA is TGTGCCAGCAGCCTCGCTGGAGTGGGTGAAGCTTTCTTT. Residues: CASSLAGVGEAFF.